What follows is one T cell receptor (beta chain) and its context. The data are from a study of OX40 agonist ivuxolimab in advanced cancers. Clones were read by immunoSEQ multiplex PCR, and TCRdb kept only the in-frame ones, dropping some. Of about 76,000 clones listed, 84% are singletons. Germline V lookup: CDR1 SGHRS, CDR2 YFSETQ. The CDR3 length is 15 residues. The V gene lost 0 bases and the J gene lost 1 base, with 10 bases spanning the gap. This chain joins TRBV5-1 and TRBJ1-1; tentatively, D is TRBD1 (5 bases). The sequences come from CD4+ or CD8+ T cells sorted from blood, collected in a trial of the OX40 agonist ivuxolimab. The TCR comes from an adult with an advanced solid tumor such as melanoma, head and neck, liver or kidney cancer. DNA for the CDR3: TGCGCCAGCAGCTTGGTATCAGGGCCGAACACTGAAGCTTTCTTT. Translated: CASSLVSGPNTEAFF.